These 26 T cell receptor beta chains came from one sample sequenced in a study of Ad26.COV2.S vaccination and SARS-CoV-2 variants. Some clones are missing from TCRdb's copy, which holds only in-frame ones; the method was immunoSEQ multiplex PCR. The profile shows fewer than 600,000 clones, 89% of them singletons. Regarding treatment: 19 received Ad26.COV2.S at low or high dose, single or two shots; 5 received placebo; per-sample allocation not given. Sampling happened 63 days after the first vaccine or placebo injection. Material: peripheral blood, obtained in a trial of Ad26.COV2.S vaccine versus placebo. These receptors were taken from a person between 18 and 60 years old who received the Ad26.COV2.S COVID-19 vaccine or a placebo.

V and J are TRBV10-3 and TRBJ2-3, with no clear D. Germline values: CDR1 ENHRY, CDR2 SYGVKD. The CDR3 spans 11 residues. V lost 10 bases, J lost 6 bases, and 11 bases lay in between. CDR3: CATGIGDTQYF. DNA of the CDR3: TGTGCCACGGGTATAGGGGATACGCAGTATTTT.

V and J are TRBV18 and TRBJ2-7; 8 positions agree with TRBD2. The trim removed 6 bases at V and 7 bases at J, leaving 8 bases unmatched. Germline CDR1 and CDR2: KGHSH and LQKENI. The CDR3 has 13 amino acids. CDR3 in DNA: TGTGCCAGCTCGCCGGGACTAGGCTTGGAGCAGTACTTC. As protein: CASSPGLGLEQYF.

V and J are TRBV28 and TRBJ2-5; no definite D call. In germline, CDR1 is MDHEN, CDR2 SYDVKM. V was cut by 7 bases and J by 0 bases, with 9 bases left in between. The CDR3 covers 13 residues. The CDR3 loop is CASKRPNQETQYF. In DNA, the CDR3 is TGTGCCAGCAAGAGGCCGAACCAAGAGACCCAGTACTTC.

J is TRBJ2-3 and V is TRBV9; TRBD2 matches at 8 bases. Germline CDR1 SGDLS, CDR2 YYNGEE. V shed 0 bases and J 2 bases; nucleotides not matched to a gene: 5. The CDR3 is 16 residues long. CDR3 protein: CASSVAGGDYTDTQYF. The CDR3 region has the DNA TGTGCCAGCAGCGTAGCGGGGGGGGACTACACAGATACGCAGTATTTT.

CDR3 sequence: CASSTPAGGHNEQFF. The CDR3 bases are TGTGCCAGCAGCACGCCAGCGGGGGGGCACAATGAGCAGTTCTTC. The chain is built from TRBV7-3 and TRBJ2-1; 10 bases are shared with TRBD2. Germline V lookup: CDR1 SGHTA, CDR2 FQGTGA. V trimming: 5 bases; J trimming: 5 bases; junction bases outside the gene matches: 6. CDR3 length: 15 amino acids.

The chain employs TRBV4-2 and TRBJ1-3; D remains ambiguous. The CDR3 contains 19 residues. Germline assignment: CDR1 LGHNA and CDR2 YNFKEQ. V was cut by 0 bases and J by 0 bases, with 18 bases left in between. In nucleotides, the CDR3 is TGTGCCAGCAGCCAAGATCCTTCGTGGATCCAAAACTCTGGAAACACCATATATTTT. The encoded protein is CASSQDPSWIQNSGNTIYF.

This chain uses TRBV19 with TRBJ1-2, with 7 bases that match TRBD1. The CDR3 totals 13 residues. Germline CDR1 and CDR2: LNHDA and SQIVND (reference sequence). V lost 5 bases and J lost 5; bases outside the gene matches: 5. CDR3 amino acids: CASSEQGTYGYTF. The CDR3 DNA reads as TGTGCCAGTAGTGAACAGGGGACATATGGCTACACCTTC.

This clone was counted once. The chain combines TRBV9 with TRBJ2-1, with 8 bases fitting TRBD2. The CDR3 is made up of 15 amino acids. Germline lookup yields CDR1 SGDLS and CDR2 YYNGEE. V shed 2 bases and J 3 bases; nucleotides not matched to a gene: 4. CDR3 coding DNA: TGTGCCAGCAGCGTTAGCGGGAAGGGCTACAATGAGCAGTTCTTC. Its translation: CASSVSGKGYNEQFF.

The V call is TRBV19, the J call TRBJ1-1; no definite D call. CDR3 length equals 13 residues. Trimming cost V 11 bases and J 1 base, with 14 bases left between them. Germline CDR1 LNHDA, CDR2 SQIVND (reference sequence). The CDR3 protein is CASVDFPNTEAFF. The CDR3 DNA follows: TGTGCCTCAGTGGACTTTCCGAACACTGAAGCTTTCTTT.

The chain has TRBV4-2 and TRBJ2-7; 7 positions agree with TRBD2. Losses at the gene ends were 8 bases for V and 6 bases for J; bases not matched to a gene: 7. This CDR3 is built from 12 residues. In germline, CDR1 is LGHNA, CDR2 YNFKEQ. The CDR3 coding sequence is TGTGCCAGCGGAGAACCGGGAGGCGAGCAGTACTTC. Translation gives CASGEPGGEQYF.

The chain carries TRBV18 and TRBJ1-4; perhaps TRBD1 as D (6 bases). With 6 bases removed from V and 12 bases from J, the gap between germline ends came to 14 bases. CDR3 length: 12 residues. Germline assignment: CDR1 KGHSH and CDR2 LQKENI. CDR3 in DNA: TGTGCCAGCTCGCCTAACAGGGCCGAACTGTTTTTT. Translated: CASSPNRAELFF.

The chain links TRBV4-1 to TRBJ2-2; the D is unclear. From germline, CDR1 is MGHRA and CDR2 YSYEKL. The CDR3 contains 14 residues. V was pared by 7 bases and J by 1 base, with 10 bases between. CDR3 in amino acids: CASKARRNTGELFF. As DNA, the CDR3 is TGCGCCAGCAAGGCCCGCAGGAACACCGGGGAGCTGTTTTTT.

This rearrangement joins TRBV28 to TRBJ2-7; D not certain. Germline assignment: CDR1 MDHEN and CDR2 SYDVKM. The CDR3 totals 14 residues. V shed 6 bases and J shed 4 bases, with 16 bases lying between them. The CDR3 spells CASRGIGSSYEQYF. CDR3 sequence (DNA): TGTGCCAGCAGGGGCATAGGGTCGTCTTACGAGCAGTACTTC. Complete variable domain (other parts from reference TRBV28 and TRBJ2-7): DVKVTQSSRYLVKRTGEKVFLECVQDMDHENMFWYRQDPGLGLRLIYFSYDVKMKEKGDIPEGYSVSREKKERFSLILESASTNQTSMYLCASRGIGSSYEQYFGPGTRLTVT.

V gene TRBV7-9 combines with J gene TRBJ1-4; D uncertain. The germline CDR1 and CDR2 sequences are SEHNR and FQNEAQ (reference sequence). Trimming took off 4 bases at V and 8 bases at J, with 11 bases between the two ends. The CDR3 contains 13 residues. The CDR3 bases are TGTGCCAGCAGCTCCCCGATGGAAGAAAAACTGTTTTTT. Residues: CASSSPMEEKLFF. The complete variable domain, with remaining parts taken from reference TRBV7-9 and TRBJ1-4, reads DTGVSQNPRHKITKRGQNVTFRCDPISEHNRLYWYRQTLGQGPEFLTYFQNEAQLEKSRLLSDRFSAERPKGSFSTLEIQRTEQGDSAMYLCASSSPMEEKLFFGSGTQLSVL.

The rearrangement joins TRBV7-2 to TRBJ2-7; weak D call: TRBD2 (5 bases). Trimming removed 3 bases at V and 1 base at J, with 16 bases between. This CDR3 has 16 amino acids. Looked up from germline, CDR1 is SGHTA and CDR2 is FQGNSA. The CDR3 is CASSFQDWWVSYEQYF. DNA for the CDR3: TGTGCCAGCAGCTTCCAGGACTGGTGGGTTTCCTACGAGCAGTACTTC.

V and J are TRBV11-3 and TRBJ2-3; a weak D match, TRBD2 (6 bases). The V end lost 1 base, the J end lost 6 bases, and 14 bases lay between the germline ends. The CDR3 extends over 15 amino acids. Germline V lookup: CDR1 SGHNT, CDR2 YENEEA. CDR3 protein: CASSLGAGKGDTQYF. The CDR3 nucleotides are TGTGCCAGCAGCTTAGGTGCGGGGAAGGGTGATACGCAGTATTTT.

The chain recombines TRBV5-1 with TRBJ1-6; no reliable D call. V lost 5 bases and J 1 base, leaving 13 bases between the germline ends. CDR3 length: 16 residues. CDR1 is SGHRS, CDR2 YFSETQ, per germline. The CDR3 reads CASSLRHGSYNSPLHF. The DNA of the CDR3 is TGCGCCAGCAGTCTGAGGCATGGTTCCTATAATTCACCCCTCCACTTT.

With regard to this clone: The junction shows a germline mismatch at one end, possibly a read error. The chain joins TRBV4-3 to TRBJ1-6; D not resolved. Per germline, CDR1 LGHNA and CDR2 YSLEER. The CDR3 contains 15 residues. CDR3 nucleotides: TGCGCCAGCAGTAGTGGACTCTCCAATAATTCACCCCTCCACTTT. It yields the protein CASSSGLSNNSPLHF.

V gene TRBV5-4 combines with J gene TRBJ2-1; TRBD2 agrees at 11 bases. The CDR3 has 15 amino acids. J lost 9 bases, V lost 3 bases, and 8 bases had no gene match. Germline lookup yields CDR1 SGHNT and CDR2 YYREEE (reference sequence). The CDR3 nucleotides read TGTGCCAGCAGCTCCAGACTAGCGGGACTCACTGAGCAGTTCTTC. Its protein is CASSSRLAGLTEQFF.

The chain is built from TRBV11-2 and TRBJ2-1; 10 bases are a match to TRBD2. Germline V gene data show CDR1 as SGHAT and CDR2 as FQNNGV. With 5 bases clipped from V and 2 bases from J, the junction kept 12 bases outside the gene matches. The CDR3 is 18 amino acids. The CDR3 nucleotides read TGTGCCAGCAGCCCCCCCCTGTCAACTAGCGGGACCTACAATGAGCAGTTCTTC. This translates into CASSPPLSTSGTYNEQFF.

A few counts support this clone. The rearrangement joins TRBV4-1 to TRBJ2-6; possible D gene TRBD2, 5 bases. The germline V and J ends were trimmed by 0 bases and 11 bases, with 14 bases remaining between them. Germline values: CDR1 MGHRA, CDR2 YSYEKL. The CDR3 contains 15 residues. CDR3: CASSQDRAGADVLTF. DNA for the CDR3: TGCGCCAGCAGCCAAGATAGGGCAGGAGCGGACGTCCTGACTTTC.

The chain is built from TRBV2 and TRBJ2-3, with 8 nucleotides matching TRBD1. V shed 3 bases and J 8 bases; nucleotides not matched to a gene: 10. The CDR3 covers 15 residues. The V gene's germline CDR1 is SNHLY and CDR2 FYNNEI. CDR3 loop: CASSDSLDRAGTQYF. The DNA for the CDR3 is TGTGCCAGCAGTGATTCCCTGGACAGGGCTGGTACGCAGTATTTT.

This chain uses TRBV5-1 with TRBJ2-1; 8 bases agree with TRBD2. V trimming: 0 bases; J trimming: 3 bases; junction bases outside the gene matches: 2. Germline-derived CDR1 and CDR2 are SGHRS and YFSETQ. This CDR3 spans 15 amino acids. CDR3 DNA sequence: TGCGCCAGCAGCTTGGCGGGACTAGGCTACAATGAGCAGTTCTTC. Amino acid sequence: CASSLAGLGYNEQFF.

The CDR3 DNA follows: TGTGCCAGCAGTCTTACAGGCTCTGGGGCCAACGTCCTGACTTTC. It specifies CASSLTGSGANVLTF. This rearrangement joins TRBV3-1 (or the pseudogene TRBV3-2) to TRBJ2-6; tentatively, D is TRBD1 (5 bases). Trimming removed 6 bases at V and 0 bases at J, with 9 bases between. CDR1 is LGHDT, CDR2 YNNKEL, per germline (reference sequence). There are 15 residues in the CDR3.

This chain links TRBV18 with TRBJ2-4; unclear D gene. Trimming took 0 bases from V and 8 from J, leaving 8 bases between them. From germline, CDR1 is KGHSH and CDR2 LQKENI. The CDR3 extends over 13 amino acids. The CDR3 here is CASSPPGSDIQYF. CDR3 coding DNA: TGTGCCAGCTCACCACCAGGGTCTGACATTCAGTACTTC.

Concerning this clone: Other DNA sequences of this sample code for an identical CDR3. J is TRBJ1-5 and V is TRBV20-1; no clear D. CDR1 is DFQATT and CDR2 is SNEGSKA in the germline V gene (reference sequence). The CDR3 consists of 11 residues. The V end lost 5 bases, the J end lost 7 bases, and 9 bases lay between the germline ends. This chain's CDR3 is CSAGSGQPQHF. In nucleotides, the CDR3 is TGCAGTGCTGGGTCGGGCCAGCCCCAGCATTTT.